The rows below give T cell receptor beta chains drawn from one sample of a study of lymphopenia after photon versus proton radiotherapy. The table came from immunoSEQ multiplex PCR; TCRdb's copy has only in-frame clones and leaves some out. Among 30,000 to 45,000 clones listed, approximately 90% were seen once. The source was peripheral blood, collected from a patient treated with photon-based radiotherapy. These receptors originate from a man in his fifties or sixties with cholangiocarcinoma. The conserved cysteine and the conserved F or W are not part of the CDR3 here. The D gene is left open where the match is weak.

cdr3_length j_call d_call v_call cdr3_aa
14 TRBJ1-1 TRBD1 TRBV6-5 ASSYGGRQGATEAF
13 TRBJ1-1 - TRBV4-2 ASSQAPGWNTEAF
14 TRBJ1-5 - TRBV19 ASSMGPGFSNQPQH
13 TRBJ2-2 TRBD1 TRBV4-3 ASSQGTGYGGELF
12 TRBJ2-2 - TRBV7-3 ASSLGPGSGELF
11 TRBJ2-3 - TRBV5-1 ASSLEGTDTQY
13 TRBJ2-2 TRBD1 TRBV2 ASRRQGMDTGELF
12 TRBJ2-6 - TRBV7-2 ASSFNSGANVLT
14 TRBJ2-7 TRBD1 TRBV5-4 ASSLSPGTGTYEQY
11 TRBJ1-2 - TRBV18 ASSTDTNYGYT
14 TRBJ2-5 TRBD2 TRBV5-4 ASSPRLAVMEETQY
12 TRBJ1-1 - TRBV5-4 ASSLGPLGTEAF
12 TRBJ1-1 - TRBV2 ASTQEDRNTEAF
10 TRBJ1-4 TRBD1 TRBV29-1 SPTGRGEKLF
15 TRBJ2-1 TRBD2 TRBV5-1 ASSPRTSGRSPGEQF
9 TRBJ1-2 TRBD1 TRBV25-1 ASSAGGGYT
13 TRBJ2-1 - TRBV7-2 ASSYLDGFSNEQF
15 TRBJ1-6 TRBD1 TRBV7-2 ASSSFRTGHYNSPLH
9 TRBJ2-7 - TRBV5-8 AGLSSYEQY
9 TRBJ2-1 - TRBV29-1 SVGAGNEQF
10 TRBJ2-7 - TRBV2 ASSESPVEQY
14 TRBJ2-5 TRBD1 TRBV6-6 ASSQRDRGPGETQY
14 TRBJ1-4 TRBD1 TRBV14 ASSFNPGQGNEKLF
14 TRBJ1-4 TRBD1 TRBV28 ASVLTGGLGNEKLF